This T cell receptor (beta chain) was obtained from a study of shared clonotypes between healthy human individuals. Study-wide context: Donors, aged 18 to 49, were a couple of women and a few men. General observations from the study: Blood was the only sampled material, and tissue repertoires likely differ.

A word on this clone: The antigen remains unidentified.

The CDR3 loop spans 17 amino acids. Germline assignment: CDR1 KGHSH and CDR2 LQKENI. The V gene end was trimmed by 1 base and the J gene end by 4 bases; junction bases not matched to a gene: 12. Partitioning of CD4+ cells yielded a CD45RA+ naive subset and a CD45RA-negative memory subset. The assay was immunoSEQ multiplex PCR, and TCRdb's table has in-frame clones only and misses some. This sample carries about 1.1 million clones, roughly 74% of them seen once, and the ten largest clones take 0.55% to 0.7%. The material sequenced was memory CD4+ T cells from PBMCs. Subset noted: CD45RA-negative fraction. This TCR came from a man younger than 30 in good health. Some clones in this sample may be carry-over from other donors' samples. The V gene is TRBV18, the J gene TRBJ2-7; 8 bases fit TRBD2. Here the CDR3 reads CASSPLLREASKYEQYF. The CDR3 DNA reads TGTGCCAGCTCACCACTCTTGCGGGAGGCTTCCAAGTACGAGCAGTACTTC.